One T cell receptor beta chain is described in this entry. Some clones are missing from TCRdb's copy, which holds only in-frame ones; the method was immunoSEQ multiplex PCR. The sample has tens of thousands of clones; 91% are singletons. The data were obtained in a study of T cell changes during pregnancy in multiple sclerosis. Deletions cut 11 bases from V and 0 bases from J, with 19 bases between. The CDR3 is made up of 16 amino acids. Per germline, CDR1 WSHSY and CDR2 SAAADI. The sequence came from a female donor in good health, enrolled as a control in a pregnancy study. The chain couples TRBV10-2 to TRBJ2-2; a possible D gene is TRBD2 (6 bases). The input for sequencing was peripheral blood, taken after pregnancy. CDR3 in amino acids: CAGKSMEGTNTGELFF. The CDR3 bases are TGCGCCGGAAAGAGCATGGAGGGTACGAACACCGGGGAGCTGTTTTTT.